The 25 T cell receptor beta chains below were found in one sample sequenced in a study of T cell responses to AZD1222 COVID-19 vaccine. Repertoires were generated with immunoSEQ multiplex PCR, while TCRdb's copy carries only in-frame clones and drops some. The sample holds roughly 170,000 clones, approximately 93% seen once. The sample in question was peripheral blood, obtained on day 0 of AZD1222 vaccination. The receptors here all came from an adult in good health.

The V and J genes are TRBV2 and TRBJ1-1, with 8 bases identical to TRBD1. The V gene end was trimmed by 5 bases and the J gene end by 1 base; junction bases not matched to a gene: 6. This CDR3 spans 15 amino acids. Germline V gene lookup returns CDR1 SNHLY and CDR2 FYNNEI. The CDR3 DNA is TGTGCCAGCAGTCAACGTGGACAGGGGAACACTGAAGCTTTCTTT. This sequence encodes CASSQRGQGNTEAFF.

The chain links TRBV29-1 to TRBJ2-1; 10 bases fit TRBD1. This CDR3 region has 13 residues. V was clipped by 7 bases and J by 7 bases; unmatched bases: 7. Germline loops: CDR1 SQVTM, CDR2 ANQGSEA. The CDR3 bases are TGCAGCGCTGACAGGGGGCAAGGTAATGAGCAGTTCTTC. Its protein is CSADRGQGNEQFF.

In DNA, the CDR3 is TGTGCCAGCAGTGAAGGACAGGACTCTGGAAACACCATATATTTT. Protein: CASSEGQDSGNTIYF. This chain connects TRBV6-1 to TRBJ1-3; perhaps TRBD1 as D (6 bases). The V gene lost 1 base and the J gene lost 0 bases, with 7 bases spanning the gap. This CDR3 contains 15 residues. In germline, CDR1 is MNHNS, CDR2 SASEGT.

This CDR3 is CASSPSEGLEQFF. The CDR3 bases are TGTGCCAGCAGCCCCAGTGAAGGGCTTGAGCAGTTCTTC. This chain uses TRBV11-2 with TRBJ2-1; D gene ambiguous. The V gene's germline CDR1 is SGHAT and CDR2 FQNNGV. The CDR3 totals 13 residues. V lost 5 bases and J 9 bases, leaving 14 bases between the germline ends.

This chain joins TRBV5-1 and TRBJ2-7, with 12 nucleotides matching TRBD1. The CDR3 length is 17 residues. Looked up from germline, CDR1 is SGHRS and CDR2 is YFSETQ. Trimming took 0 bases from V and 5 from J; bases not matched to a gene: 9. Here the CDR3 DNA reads TGCGCCAGCAGCTTGGAGTTAGCCGGGACAGGGGGCAACGAGCAGTACTTC. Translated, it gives CASSLELAGTGGNEQYF.

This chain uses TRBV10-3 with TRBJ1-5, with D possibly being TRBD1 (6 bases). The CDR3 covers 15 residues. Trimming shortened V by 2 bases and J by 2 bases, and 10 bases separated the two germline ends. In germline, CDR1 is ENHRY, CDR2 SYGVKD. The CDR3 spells CAISEDYRGNQPQHF. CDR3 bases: TGTGCCATCAGTGAGGATTACAGGGGCAATCAGCCCCAGCATTTT.

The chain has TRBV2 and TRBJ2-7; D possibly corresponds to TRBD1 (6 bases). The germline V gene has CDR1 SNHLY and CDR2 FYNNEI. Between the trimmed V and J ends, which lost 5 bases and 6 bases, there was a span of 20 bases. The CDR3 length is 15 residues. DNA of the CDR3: TGTGCCAGCAGTAATCAGGCTGGGGGCCGGGGCGAGCAGTACTTC. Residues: CASSNQAGGRGEQYF.

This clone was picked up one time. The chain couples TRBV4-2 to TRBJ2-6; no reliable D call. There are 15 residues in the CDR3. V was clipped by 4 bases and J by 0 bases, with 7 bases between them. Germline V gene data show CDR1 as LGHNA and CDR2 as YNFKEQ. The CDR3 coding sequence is TGTGCCAGCAGCCCCTACAGCTCTGGGGCCAACGTCCTGACTTTC. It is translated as CASSPYSSGANVLTF.

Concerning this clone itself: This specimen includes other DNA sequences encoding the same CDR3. The CDR3: CASSLTGETQYF. In nucleotides, the CDR3 is TGTGCCAGCAGCCTGACAGGAGAGACCCAGTACTTC. V gene TRBV12-3 or TRBV12-4 combines with J gene TRBJ2-5, with D possibly matching TRBD1 (6 bases). The CDR3 sequence is 12 residues long. The V end lost 6 bases, the J end lost 4 bases, and 9 bases lay between the germline ends.

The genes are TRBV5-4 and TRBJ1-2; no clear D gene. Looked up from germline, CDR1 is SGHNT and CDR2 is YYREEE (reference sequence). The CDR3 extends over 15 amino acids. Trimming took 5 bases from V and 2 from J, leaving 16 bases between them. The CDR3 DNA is TGTGCCAGCAGGCCCTTTCGCGCTCAGAACTATGGCTACACCTTC. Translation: CASRPFRAQNYGYTF.

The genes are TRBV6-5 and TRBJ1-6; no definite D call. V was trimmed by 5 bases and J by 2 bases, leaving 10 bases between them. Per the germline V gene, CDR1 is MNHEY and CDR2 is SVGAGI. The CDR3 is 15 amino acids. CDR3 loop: CASSRKTTYNSPLHF. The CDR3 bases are TGTGCCAGCAGTCGAAAAACGACCTATAATTCACCCCTCCACTTT.

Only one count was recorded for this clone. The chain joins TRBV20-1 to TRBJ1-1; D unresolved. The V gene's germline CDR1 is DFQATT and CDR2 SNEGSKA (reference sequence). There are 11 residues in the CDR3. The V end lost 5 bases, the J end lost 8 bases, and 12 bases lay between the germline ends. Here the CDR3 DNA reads TGCAGTGCTCCACGGCGGGCAGAAGCTTTCTTT. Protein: CSAPRRAEAFF.

DNA for the CDR3: TGCGCCAGCAGCTTCCTCGGTGCCGAAACAGATACGCAGTATTTT. The encoded protein is CASSFLGAETDTQYF. J is TRBJ2-3 and V is TRBV5-1; D gene uncertain. Trimming pared 2 bases from V and 3 bases from J, leaving 13 bases between. Germline V gene lookup returns CDR1 SGHRS and CDR2 YFSETQ. The CDR3 sequence is 15 residues long.

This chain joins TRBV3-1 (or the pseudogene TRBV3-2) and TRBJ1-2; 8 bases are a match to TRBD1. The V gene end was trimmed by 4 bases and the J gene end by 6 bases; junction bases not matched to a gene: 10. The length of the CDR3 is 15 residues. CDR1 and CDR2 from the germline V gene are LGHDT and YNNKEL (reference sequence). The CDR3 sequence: CASSRNGQGADGYTF. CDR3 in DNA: TGTGCCAGCAGCCGGAATGGGCAGGGGGCGGATGGCTACACCTTC.

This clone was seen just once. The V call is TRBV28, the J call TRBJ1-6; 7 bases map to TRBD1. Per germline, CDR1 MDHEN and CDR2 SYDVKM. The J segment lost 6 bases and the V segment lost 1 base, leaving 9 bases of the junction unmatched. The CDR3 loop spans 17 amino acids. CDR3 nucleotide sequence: TGTGCCAGCAGTTTATTTCAGGGGGTCGACGGTAATTCACCCCTCCACTTT. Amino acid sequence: CASSLFQGVDGNSPLHF.

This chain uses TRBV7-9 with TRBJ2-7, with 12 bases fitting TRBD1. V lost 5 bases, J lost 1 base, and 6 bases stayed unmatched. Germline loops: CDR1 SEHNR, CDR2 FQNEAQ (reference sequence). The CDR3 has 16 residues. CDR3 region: CASSPWDRGPSYEQYF. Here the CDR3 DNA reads TGTGCCAGCAGCCCCTGGGACAGGGGGCCTTCCTACGAGCAGTACTTC.

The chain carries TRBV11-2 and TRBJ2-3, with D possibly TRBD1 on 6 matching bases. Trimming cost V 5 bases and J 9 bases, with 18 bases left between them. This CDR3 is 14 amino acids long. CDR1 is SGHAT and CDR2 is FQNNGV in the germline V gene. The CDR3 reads CASSGLTGTGTQYF. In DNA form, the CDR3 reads TGTGCCAGCAGCGGGCTCACAGGGACCGGCACGCAGTATTTT.

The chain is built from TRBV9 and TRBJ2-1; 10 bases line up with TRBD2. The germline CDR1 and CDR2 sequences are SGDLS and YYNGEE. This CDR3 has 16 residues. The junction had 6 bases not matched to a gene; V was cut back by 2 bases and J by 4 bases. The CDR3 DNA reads TGTGCCAGCAGCGTTTCCGGGACTAGCGTATACAATGAGCAGTTCTTC. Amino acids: CASSVSGTSVYNEQFF.

CDR3 DNA: TGTGCCAGCAGCGTCCAGGGGACAGATACGCAGTATTTT. Its protein product is CASSVQGTDTQYF. V is TRBV9 and J is TRBJ2-3, with TRBD1 as a possible D gene (6 bases). The germline V and J ends were trimmed by 2 bases and 3 bases, with 7 bases remaining between them. CDR1 and CDR2 from the germline V gene are SGDLS and YYNGEE. This CDR3 spans 13 amino acids.

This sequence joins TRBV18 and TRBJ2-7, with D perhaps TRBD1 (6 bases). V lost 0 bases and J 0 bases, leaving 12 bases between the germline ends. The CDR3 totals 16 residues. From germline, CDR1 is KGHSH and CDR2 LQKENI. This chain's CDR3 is CASSPPSVTGSYEQYF. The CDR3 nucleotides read TGTGCCAGCTCACCACCGAGCGTGACAGGCTCCTACGAGCAGTACTTC. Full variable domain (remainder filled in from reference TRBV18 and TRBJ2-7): NAGVMQNPRHLVRRRGQEARLRCSPMKGHSHVYWYRQLPEEGLKFMVYLQKENIIDESGMPKERFSAEFPKEGPSILRIQQVVRGDSAAYFCASSPPSVTGSYEQYFGPGTRLTVT.

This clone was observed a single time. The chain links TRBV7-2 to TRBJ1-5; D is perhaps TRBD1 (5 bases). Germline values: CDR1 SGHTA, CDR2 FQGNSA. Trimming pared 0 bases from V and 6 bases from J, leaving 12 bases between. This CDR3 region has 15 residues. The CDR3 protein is CASSLAGGRTQPQHF. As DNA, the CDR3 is TGTGCCAGCAGCTTAGCGGGGGGGAGGACTCAGCCCCAGCATTTT.

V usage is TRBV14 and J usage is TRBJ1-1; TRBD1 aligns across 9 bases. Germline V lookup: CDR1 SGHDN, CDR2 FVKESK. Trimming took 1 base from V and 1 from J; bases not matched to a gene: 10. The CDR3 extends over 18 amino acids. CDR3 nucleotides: TGTGCCAGCAGCCAAGCCCTAACACAGGGGGCAGAGAACACTGAAGCTTTCTTT. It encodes CASSQALTQGAENTEAFF.

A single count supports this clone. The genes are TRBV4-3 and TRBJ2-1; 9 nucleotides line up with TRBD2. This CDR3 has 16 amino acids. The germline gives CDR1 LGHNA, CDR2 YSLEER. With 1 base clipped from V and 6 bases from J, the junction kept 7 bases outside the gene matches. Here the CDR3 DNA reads TGCGCCAGCAGCCAAGCGGCGGGAGGGTGGACCAATGAGCAGTTCTTC. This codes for CASSQAAGGWTNEQFF.

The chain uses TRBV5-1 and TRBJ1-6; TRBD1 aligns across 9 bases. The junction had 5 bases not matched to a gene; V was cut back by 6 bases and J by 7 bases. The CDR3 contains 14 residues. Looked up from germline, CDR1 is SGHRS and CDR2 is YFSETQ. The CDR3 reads CASKRGTGNSPLHF. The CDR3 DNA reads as TGCGCCAGCAAAAGGGGGACAGGGAATTCACCCCTCCACTTT.

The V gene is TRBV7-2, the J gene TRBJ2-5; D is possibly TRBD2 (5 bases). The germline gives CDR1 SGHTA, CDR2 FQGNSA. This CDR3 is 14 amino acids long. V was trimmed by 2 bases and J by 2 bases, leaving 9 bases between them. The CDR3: CASSLYGVQETQYF. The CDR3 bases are TGTGCCAGCAGCTTATACGGGGTTCAAGAGACCCAGTACTTC.